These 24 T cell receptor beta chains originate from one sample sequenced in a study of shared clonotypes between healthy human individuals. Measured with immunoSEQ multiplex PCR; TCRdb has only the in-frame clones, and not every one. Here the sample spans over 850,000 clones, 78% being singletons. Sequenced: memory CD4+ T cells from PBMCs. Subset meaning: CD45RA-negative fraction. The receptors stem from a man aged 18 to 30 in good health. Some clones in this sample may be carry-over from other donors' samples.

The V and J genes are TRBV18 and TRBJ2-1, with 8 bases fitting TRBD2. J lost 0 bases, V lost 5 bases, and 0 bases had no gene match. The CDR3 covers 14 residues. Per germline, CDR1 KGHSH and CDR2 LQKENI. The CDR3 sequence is CASSSGGSYNEQFF. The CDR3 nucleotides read TGTGCCAGCTCAAGCGGGGGCTCCTACAATGAGCAGTTCTTC.

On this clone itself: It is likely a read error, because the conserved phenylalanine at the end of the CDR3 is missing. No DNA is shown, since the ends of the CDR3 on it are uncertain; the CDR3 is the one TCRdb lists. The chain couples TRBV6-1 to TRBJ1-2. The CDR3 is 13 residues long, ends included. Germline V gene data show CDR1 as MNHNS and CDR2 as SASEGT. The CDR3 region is CASSERGRLIWLL.

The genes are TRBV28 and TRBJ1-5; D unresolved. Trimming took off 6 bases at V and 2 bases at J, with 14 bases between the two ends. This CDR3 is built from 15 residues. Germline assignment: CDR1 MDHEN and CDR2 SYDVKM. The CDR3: CASRPTPTGNQPQHF. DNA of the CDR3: TGTGCCAGCAGACCGACACCAACGGGCAATCAGCCCCAGCATTTT.

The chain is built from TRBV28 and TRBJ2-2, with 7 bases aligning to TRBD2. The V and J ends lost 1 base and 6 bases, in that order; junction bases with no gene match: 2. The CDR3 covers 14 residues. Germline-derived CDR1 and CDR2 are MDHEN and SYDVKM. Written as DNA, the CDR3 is TGTGCCAGCAGTTTATTCGGGGGGTCCGGGGAGCTGTTTTTT. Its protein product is CASSLFGGSGELFF.

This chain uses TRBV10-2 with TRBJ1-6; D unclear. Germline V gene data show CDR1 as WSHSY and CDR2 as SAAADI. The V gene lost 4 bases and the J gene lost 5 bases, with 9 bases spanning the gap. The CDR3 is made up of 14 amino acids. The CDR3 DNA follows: TGCGCCAGCAGTGCCGGGGTCGATAATTCACCCCTCCACTTT. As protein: CASSAGVDNSPLHF.

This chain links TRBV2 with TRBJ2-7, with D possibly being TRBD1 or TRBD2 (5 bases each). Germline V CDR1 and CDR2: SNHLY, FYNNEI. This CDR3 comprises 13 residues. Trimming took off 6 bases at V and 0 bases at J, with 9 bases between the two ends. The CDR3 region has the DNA TGTGCCAGCAGCTCAGGGAGCTCCTACGAGCAGTACTTC. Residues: CASSSGSSYEQYF.

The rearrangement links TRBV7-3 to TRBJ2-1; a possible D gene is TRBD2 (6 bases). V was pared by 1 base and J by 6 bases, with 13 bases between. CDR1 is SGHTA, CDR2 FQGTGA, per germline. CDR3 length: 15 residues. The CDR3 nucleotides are TGTGCCAGCAGCTTAAGCGGGATTAGGGCCAATGAGCAGTTCTTC. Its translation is CASSLSGIRANEQFF.

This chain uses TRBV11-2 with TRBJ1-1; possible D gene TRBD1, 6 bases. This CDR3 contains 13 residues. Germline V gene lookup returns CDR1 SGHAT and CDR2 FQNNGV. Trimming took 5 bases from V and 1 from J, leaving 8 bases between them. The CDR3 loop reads CASSTDRNTEAFF. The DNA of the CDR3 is TGTGCCAGCAGCACGGACAGGAACACTGAAGCTTTCTTT.

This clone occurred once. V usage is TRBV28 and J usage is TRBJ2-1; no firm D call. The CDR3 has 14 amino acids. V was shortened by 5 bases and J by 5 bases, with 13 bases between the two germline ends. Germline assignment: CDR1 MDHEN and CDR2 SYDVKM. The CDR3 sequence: CASSLRVSHNEQFF. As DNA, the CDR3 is TGTGCCAGCAGTCTTAGGGTGAGCCACAATGAGCAGTTCTTC.

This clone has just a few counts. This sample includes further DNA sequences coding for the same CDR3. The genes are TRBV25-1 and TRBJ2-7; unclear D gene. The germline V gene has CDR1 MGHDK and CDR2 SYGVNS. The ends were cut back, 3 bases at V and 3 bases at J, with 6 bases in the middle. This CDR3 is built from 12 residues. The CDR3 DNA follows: TGTGCCAGCAGTGAGTCGGGCTACGAGCAGTACTTC. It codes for CASSESGYEQYF.

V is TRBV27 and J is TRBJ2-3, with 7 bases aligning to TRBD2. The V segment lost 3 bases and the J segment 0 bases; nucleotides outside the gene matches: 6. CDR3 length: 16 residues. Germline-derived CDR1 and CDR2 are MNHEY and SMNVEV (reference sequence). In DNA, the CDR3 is TGTGCCAGCAGTTTGTTCAGCGGGGTTAGCACAGATACGCAGTATTTT. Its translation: CASSLFSGVSTDTQYF.

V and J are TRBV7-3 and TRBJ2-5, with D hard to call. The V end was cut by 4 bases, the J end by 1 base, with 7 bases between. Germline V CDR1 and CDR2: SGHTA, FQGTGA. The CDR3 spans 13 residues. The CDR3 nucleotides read TGTGCCAGCAGCTCCAGTGTCCAAGAGACCCAGTACTTC. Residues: CASSSSVQETQYF.

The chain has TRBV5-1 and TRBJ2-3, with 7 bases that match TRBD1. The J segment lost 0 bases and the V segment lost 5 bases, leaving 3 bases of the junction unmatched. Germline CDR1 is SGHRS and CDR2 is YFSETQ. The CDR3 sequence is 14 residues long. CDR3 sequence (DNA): TGCGCCAGCAGACAGGGGACGAGCACAGATACGCAGTATTTT. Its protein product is CASRQGTSTDTQYF.

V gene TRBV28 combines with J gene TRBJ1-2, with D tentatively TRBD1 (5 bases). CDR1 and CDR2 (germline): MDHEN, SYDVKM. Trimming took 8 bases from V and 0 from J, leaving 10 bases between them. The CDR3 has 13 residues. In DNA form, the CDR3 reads TGTGCCAGCCGGGGCGGCCCTAACTATGGCTACACCTTC. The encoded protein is CASRGGPNYGYTF.

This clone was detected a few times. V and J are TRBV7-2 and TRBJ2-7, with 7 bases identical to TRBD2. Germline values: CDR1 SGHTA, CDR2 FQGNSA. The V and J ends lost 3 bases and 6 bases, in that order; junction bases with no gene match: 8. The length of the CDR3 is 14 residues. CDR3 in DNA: TGTGCCAGCAGCTTTTGGGGAGGGCCCCGCGAGCAGTACTTC. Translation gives CASSFWGGPREQYF.

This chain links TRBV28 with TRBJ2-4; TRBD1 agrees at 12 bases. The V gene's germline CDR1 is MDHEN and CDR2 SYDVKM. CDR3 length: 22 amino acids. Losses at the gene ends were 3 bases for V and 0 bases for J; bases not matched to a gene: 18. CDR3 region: CASSFGTGGAERFDLAKNIQYF. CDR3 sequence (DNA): TGTGCCAGCAGTTTTGGGACAGGGGGCGCGGAACGTTTTGATCTAGCCAAAAACATTCAGTACTTC.

CDR3 in amino acids: CASSQGTSSYNEQFF. CDR3 nucleotides: TGCGCCAGCAGCCAAGGGACAAGCTCCTACAATGAGCAGTTCTTC. The J gene is TRBJ2-1, the V gene TRBV4-3; D is possibly TRBD1 (5 bases). Trimming removed 1 base at V and 0 bases at J, with 7 bases between. The CDR3 runs 15 residues. CDR1 is LGHNA and CDR2 is YSLEER in the germline V gene.

The CDR3 DNA sequence: TGTGCCAGCAGCTTGAGCGGGAGTAGGCCCCACGAGCAGTACTTC. Its protein is CASSLSGSRPHEQYF. This chain uses TRBV5-4 with TRBJ2-7; 8 positions match TRBD2. Germline V gene sequence: CDR1 SGHNT, CDR2 YYREEE (reference sequence). This CDR3 spans 15 amino acids. V trimming: 1 base; J trimming: 5 bases; junction bases outside the gene matches: 8. The variable domain in full, completed from reference TRBV5-4 and TRBJ2-7, reads ETGVTQSPTHLIKTRGQQVTLRCSSQSGHNTVSWYQQALGQGPQFIFQYYREEENGRGNFPPRFSGLQFPNYSSELNVNALELDDSALYLCASSLSGSRPHEQYFGPGTRLTVT.

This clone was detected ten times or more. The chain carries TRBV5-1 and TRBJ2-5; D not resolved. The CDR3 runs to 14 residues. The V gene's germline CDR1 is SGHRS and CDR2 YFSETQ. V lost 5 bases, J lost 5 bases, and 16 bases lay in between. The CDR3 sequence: CASSRAPPIETQYF. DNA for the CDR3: TGCGCCAGCAGTCGGGCTCCACCTATTGAGACCCAGTACTTC.

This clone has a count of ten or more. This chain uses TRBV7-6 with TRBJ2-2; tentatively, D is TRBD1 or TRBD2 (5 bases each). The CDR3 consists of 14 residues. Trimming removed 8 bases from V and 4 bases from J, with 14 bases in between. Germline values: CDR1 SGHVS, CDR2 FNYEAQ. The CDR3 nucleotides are TGTGCCAGCGGTGGGGGAGAGAGCACCGGGGAGCTGTTTTTT. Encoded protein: CASGGGESTGELFF.

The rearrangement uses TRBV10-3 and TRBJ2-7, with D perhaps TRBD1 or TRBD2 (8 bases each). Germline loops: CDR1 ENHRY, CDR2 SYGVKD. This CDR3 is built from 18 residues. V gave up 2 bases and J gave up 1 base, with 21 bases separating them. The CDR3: CAISETRGPSGSSYEQYF. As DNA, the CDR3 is TGTGCCATCAGTGAGACCAGGGGGCCCAGCGGGAGTTCCTACGAGCAGTACTTC.

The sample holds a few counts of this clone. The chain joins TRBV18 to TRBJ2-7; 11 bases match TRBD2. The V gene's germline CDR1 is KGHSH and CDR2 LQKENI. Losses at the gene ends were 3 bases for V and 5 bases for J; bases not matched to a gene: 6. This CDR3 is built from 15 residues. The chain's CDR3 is CASSPTSGSSHEQYF. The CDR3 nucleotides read TGTGCCAGCTCACCCACTAGCGGGAGCTCACACGAGCAGTACTTC.

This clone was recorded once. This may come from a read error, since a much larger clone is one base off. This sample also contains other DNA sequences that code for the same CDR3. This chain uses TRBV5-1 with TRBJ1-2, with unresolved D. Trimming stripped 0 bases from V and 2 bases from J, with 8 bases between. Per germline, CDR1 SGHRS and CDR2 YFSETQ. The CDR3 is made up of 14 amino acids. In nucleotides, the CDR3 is TGCGCCAGCAGCTTGGAGTCCCCGAACTATGGCTACACCTTC. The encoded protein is CASSLESPNYGYTF. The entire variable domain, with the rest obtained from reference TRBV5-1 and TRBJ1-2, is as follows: KAGVTQTPRYLIKTRGQQVTLSCSPISGHRSVSWYQQTPGQGLQFLFEYFSETQRNKGNFPGRFSGRQFSNSRSEMNVSTLELGDSALYLCASSLESPNYGYTFGSGTRLTVV.

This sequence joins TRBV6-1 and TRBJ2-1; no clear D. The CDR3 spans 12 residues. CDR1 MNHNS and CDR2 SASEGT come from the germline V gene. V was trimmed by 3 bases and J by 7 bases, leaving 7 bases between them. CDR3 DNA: TGTGCCAGCAGTGACAGGCTGAATGAGCAGTTCTTC. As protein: CASSDRLNEQFF.